This is a list of T cell receptor beta chains from one sample in a study of blood T cell repertoires in COVID-19. Only in-frame clones appear in the TCRdb table, and some are missing; sequencing was by immunoSEQ multiplex PCR. This sample has some 160,000 clones, with 89% found just once. Sequencing was carried out using peripheral blood. These receptor sequences come from a man aged 60 to 75 with acute or convalescent COVID-19. Each CDR3 is given with its conserved first and last residue. Each record gives: CDR3 protein, clone size, V gene, J gene. Expanded clones are given a class, and other clones once, few, many or no size at all.

cdr3_aa: CASHPRVTGNYEQYF
clone_size: -
v_call: TRBV6-5
j_call: TRBJ2-7

cdr3_aa: CASSQPGQENTEAFF
clone_size: -
v_call: TRBV4-3
j_call: TRBJ1-1

cdr3_aa: CASTRAGETYEQYF
clone_size: -
v_call: TRBV2
j_call: TRBJ2-7

cdr3_aa: CATSGAPGNVAGYTF
clone_size: -
v_call: TRBV24-1
j_call: TRBJ1-2

cdr3_aa: CAWSSSGGAADTQYF
clone_size: -
v_call: TRBV30
j_call: TRBJ2-3

cdr3_aa: CASSKAQGANTEAFF
clone_size: -
v_call: TRBV21-1
j_call: TRBJ1-1

cdr3_aa: CASSLAGAAYNEQFF
clone_size: -
v_call: TRBV5-4
j_call: TRBJ2-1

cdr3_aa: CASSKNKRQGASYNSPLHF
clone_size: -
v_call: TRBV21-1
j_call: TRBJ1-6

cdr3_aa: CASHSTSLYGNEQFF
clone_size: -
v_call: TRBV12-5
j_call: TRBJ2-1

cdr3_aa: CASSLQGNYGYTF
clone_size: -
v_call: TRBV5-8
j_call: TRBJ1-2

cdr3_aa: CASIRYGYTF
clone_size: once
v_call: TRBV6-4
j_call: TRBJ1-2

cdr3_aa: CASRGQQANTGELFF
clone_size: -
v_call: TRBV6-5
j_call: TRBJ2-2

cdr3_aa: CASSLGEPEQYF
clone_size: once
v_call: TRBV5-6
j_call: TRBJ2-7

cdr3_aa: CASSQRDIGPHFPLHF
clone_size: -
v_call: TRBV2
j_call: TRBJ1-6

cdr3_aa: CASTRDRTSGANVLTF
clone_size: -
v_call: TRBV11-2
j_call: TRBJ2-6

cdr3_aa: CASSLQGDGNGYTF
clone_size: -
v_call: TRBV6-4
j_call: TRBJ1-2

cdr3_aa: CASRKGENTEAFF
clone_size: -
v_call: TRBV9
j_call: TRBJ1-1

cdr3_aa: CASSTGRNNEQFF
clone_size: -
v_call: TRBV7-7
j_call: TRBJ2-1

cdr3_aa: CASSLQGALYGYTF
clone_size: -
v_call: TRBV5-4
j_call: TRBJ1-2

cdr3_aa: CASGLDTGELFF
clone_size: once
v_call: TRBV2
j_call: TRBJ2-2

cdr3_aa: CASSPTGFNGYTF
clone_size: once
v_call: TRBV12-3/TRBV12-4
j_call: TRBJ1-2

cdr3_aa: CASSPRGGANEQFF
clone_size: -
v_call: TRBV18
j_call: TRBJ2-1

cdr3_aa: CASSPGQGAFEQYF
clone_size: -
v_call: TRBV18
j_call: TRBJ2-7

cdr3_aa: CASRPTGNTEAFF
clone_size: -
v_call: TRBV7-9
j_call: TRBJ1-1

cdr3_aa: CVIVTASTDTQYF
clone_size: -
v_call: TRBV12-3/TRBV12-4
j_call: TRBJ2-3

cdr3_aa: CASSARQGINEKLFF
clone_size: -
v_call: TRBV2
j_call: TRBJ1-4

cdr3_aa: CASSLLVTGVTGELFF
clone_size: -
v_call: TRBV5-1
j_call: TRBJ2-2

cdr3_aa: CASSPITGGAGELFF
clone_size: -
v_call: TRBV5-1
j_call: TRBJ2-2

cdr3_aa: CASSSNRGWGYGYTF
clone_size: -
v_call: TRBV5-4
j_call: TRBJ1-2

cdr3_aa: CASRRTGDYGYTF
clone_size: -
v_call: TRBV11-2
j_call: TRBJ1-2

cdr3_aa: CASSFSDRQPQHF
clone_size: -
v_call: TRBV7-2
j_call: TRBJ1-5

cdr3_aa: CASGLGGFTEAFF
clone_size: -
v_call: TRBV12-5
j_call: TRBJ1-1

cdr3_aa: CASSLNRVGEKLFF
clone_size: -
v_call: TRBV11-2
j_call: TRBJ1-4

cdr3_aa: CASSYTGTNYGYTF
clone_size: -
v_call: TRBV6-5
j_call: TRBJ1-2

cdr3_aa: CASSINRENTIYF
clone_size: once
v_call: TRBV11-2
j_call: TRBJ1-3

cdr3_aa: CASSPSLDRGLFGGGYTF
clone_size: -
v_call: TRBV27
j_call: TRBJ1-2

cdr3_aa: CASSWGPGTGNTEAFF
clone_size: -
v_call: TRBV5-1
j_call: TRBJ1-1

cdr3_aa: CASSAAGGSGNTIYF
clone_size: once
v_call: TRBV9
j_call: TRBJ1-3

cdr3_aa: CASSQDSNNAIYF
clone_size: -
v_call: TRBV12-3/TRBV12-4
j_call: TRBJ1-3

cdr3_aa: CASTPGYDTEAFF
clone_size: -
v_call: TRBV6-5
j_call: TRBJ1-1

cdr3_aa: CASSQDLARGADTQYF
clone_size: -
v_call: TRBV3-1/TRBV3-2
j_call: TRBJ2-3

cdr3_aa: CASSLDRWESSYNEQFF
clone_size: -
v_call: TRBV7-9
j_call: TRBJ2-1

cdr3_aa: CASSRSQDEKLFF
clone_size: -
v_call: TRBV3-1/TRBV3-2
j_call: TRBJ1-4

cdr3_aa: CASSQGARSYNEQFF
clone_size: -
v_call: TRBV7-9
j_call: TRBJ2-1

cdr3_aa: CASSLGVGGNGDTQYF
clone_size: few
v_call: TRBV4-2
j_call: TRBJ2-3

cdr3_aa: CASSMDRNYGYTF
clone_size: -
v_call: TRBV5-4
j_call: TRBJ1-2

cdr3_aa: CASRGSYSGANVLTF
clone_size: -
v_call: TRBV5-4
j_call: TRBJ2-6

cdr3_aa: CASSPLGGTGVNQPQHF
clone_size: -
v_call: TRBV7-9
j_call: TRBJ1-5